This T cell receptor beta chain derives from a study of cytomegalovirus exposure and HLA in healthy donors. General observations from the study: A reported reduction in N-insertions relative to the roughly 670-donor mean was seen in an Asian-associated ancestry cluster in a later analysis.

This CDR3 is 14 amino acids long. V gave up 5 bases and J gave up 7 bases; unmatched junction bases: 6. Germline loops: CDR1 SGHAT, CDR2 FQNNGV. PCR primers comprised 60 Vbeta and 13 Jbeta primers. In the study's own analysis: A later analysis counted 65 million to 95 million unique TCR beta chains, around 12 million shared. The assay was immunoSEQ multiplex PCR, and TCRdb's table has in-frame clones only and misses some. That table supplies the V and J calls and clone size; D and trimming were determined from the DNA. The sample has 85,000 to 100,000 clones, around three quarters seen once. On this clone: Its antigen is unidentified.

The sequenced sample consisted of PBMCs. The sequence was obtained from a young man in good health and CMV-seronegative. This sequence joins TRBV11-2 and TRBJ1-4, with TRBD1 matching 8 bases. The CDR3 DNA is TGTGCCAGCAGCCCCGGACAGGGAGGTGAAAAACTGTTTTTT. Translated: CASSPGQGGEKLFF. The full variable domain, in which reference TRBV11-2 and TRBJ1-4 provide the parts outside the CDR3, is EAGVAQSPRYKIIEKRQSVAFWCNPISGHATLYWYQQILGQGPKLLIQFQNNGVVDDSQLPKDRFSAERLKGVDSTLKIQPAKLEDSAVYLCASSPGQGGEKLFFGSGTQLSVL.